This T cell receptor beta chain came from a study of blood T cell repertoires in COVID-19. Germline lookup yields CDR1 LNHDA and CDR2 SQIVND (reference sequence). The ends were cut back, 0 bases at V and 3 bases at J, with 12 bases in the middle. This CDR3 comprises 15 residues. This clone was detected a few times. Assay: immunoSEQ multiplex PCR; the TCRdb copy retains only in-frame clones and omits some. The sample has around 320,000 clones, 90% seen once. This sequence joins TRBV19 and TRBJ2-7, with a weak D call TRBD1 (6 bases). The TCR originated in a woman under 30 with acute COVID-19. Sequencing used PBMCs or T cells enriched from blood (not recorded which). CDR3 amino acids: CASSIEQGRDYEQYF. CDR3 coding DNA: TGTGCCAGTAGTATAGAACAGGGAAGAGACTACGAGCAGTACTTC.